These 22 T cell receptor beta chains share one sample of origin, sequenced in a study of glioma-infiltrating T cells. Amplification of TCR alpha and beta CDR3 regions from RNA used iRepertoire nested multiplex PCR. TCRdb ran MiXCR on the multiplex PCR reads and lists one entry per CDR3 protein. The table includes under 150,000 distinct CDR3 sequences, 35% to 50% detected once. Sequenced input: glioma tissue, nonneoplastic brain tissue, or PBMCs (not recorded which). These receptors were obtained from a human donor with low-grade glioma or glioblastoma, undergoing nonglioma brain surgery, or in good health (not recorded which).

This clonotype came up a few times. V and J are TRBV28 and TRBJ2-3; TRBD1 matches at 8 bases. The CDR3 is made up of 13 amino acids. The ends lost 6 bases at V and 5 bases at J; junction bases unmatched: 4. Per the germline V gene, CDR1 is MDHEN and CDR2 is SYDVKM. Written as DNA, the CDR3 is TGTGCCAGCAGCCCAACAGGGGGAGATACGCAGTATTTT. It yields the protein CASSPTGGDTQYF.

Details on this clonotype: One junction end does not reproduce the germline sequence, and a read error may be involved. The rearrangement uses TRBV6-2 or TRBV6-3 and TRBJ2-1; the match to TRBD1 covers 9 bases. The CDR3 contains 15 residues. Germline CDR1 reads MNHEY; CDR2 reads SVGEGT. In DNA form, the CDR3 reads TGTGCCAGGAGTTACACGGGACAGGGCTTGAATGAGCAGTTCTTC. It translates to CARSYTGQGLNEQFF.

This clonotype occurred a few times. The V gene is TRBV2, the J gene TRBJ1-2, with D unclear. Germline V gene lookup returns CDR1 SNHLY and CDR2 FYNNEI. V was trimmed by 7 bases and J by 1 base, leaving 10 bases between them. This CDR3 contains 13 residues. The CDR3 loop is CASTPPDNYGYTF. In DNA, the CDR3 is TGTGCCAGCACCCCCCCGGATAACTATGGCTACACCTTC.

This clonotype appeared a few times. This chain links TRBV28 with TRBJ2-1, with D uncertain. Germline-derived CDR1 and CDR2 are MDHEN and SYDVKM. The V end lost 6 bases, the J end lost 6 bases, and 15 bases lay between the germline ends. The CDR3 loop spans 14 amino acids. This chain's CDR3 is CASSPMSSGNEQFF. DNA of the CDR3: TGTGCCAGCAGCCCAATGTCCTCAGGCAATGAGCAGTTCTTC.

Notes on this clonotype: The limits of the CDR3 on the DNA are not certain, so only TCRdb's listed CDR3 is given. The chain uses TRBV28 and TRBJ2-3; TRBD2 is the table's D call and was not checked against the DNA. From its first to its last residue, the CDR3 has 19 amino acids. In germline, CDR1 is MDHEN, CDR2 SYDVKM. The CDR3 protein is CASSTSGLAGAGSTDTQYF.

The chain recombines TRBV7-2 with TRBJ1-6, with TRBD1 matching over 7 bases. V was pared by 6 bases and J by 3 bases, with 8 bases of the junction left unmatched. CDR3 size: 16 residues. Germline lookup yields CDR1 SGHTA and CDR2 FQGNSA. The CDR3 spells CASRLQGRNYNSPLHF. Here the CDR3 DNA reads TGTGCCAGCAGGTTACAGGGGCGAAACTATAATTCACCCCTCCACTTT. Drawing the rest from reference TRBV7-2 and TRBJ1-6, the complete variable domain is GAGVSQSPSNKVTEKGKDVELRCDPISGHTALYWYRQSLGQGLEFLIYFQGNSAPDKSGLPSDRFSAERTGGSVSTLTIQRTQQEDSAVYLCASRLQGRNYNSPLHFGNGTRLTVT.

This clonotype has at least ten counts. The rearrangement links TRBV7-2 to TRBJ2-7; D perhaps matches TRBD2 (5 bases). The germline V gene has CDR1 SGHTA and CDR2 FQGNSA. The CDR3 consists of 14 residues. Trimming removed 4 bases at V and 3 bases at J, with 13 bases between. DNA of the CDR3: TGTGCCAGCAGCTCTCAATCCGGGGTCTACGAGCAGTACTTC. Translated: CASSSQSGVYEQYF.

This clonotype was seen at least ten times. This chain links TRBV6-1 with TRBJ1-2; D is possibly TRBD1 (6 bases). The CDR3 contains 14 residues. The V gene lost 6 bases and the J gene lost 1 base, with 12 bases spanning the gap. The germline V gene has CDR1 MNHNS and CDR2 SASEGT. The CDR3 spells CASRRDNNNYGYTF. For the CDR3, the DNA is TGTGCCAGCAGAAGGGACAATAATAACTATGGCTACACCTTC.

This clonotype turned up a few times. This CDR3 reads CASSINPDQLYEQYF. CDR3 bases: TGTGCCAGCAGCATTAATCCGGACCAGTTATACGAGCAGTACTTC. V usage is TRBV7-7 and J usage is TRBJ2-7, with D hard to call. Per the germline V gene, CDR1 is SSHAT and CDR2 is FNYEAQ (reference sequence). The CDR3 length is 15 residues. The germline V and J ends were trimmed by 5 bases and 4 bases, with 18 bases remaining between them.

This clonotype came up a few times. The CDR3 nucleotides read TGCAGCAAAAGGGACACTGAAGCTTTCTTT. Protein product: CSKRDTEAFF. The chain carries TRBV20-1 and TRBJ1-1; D is ambiguous. CDR3 length: 10 amino acids. The germline V gene encodes CDR1 DFQATT and CDR2 SNEGSKA (reference sequence).

This clonotype was recorded once. Germline is not matched at one junction end, which may reflect a read error. This chain joins TRBV20-1 and TRBJ1-1; D is undetermined. Germline V lookup: CDR1 DFQATT, CDR2 SNEGSKA (reference sequence). This CDR3 has 14 amino acids. CDR3 sequence (DNA): TGCAGTGCTGGAGAGCCGGGCCTGAACACTGAAGCTTTCTTT. Protein sequence: CSAGEPGLNTEAFF.

This clonotype occurred a few times. The rearrangement uses TRBV6-1 and TRBJ1-1; no definite D call. V was clipped by 0 bases and J by 1 base, with 3 bases between them. The length of the CDR3 is 13 residues. The germline V gene encodes CDR1 MNHNS and CDR2 SASEGT. The CDR3 bases are TGTGCCAGCAGTGAAGCGAAGAACACTGAAGCTTTCTTT. Translation: CASSEAKNTEAFF.

Only a few counts were recorded for this clonotype. The rearrangement links TRBV6-2 or TRBV6-3 to TRBJ2-6; D is uncertain. The germline V gene encodes CDR1 MNHEY and CDR2 SVGEGT. The V end was cut by 11 bases, the J end by 2 bases, with 13 bases between. The CDR3 runs to 14 residues. In DNA form, the CDR3 reads TGTGCCGCGAAGACTGGGGCTGGGGCCAACGTCCTGACTTTC. Residues: CAAKTGAGANVLTF.

As regards this clonotype: This may arise from a read error, as a much more abundant clone is one base away. The genes are TRBV6-2 or TRBV6-3 and TRBJ1-1; D call uncertain. The germline gives CDR1 MNHEY, CDR2 SVGEGT. The CDR3 has 13 amino acids. V was trimmed by 3 bases and J by 7 bases, leaving 12 bases between them. CDR3 in amino acids: CASSYREGNEAFF. CDR3 nucleotide sequence: TGTGCCAGCAGTTATAGGGAGGGCAATGAAGCTTTCTTT.

This chain links TRBV11-2 with TRBJ2-3, with D possibly being TRBD2 (5 bases). Germline V gives CDR1 SGHAT, CDR2 FQNNGV. The CDR3 loop spans 13 amino acids. The V end lost 0 bases, the J end lost 8 bases, and 9 bases lay between the germline ends. The CDR3 DNA reads as TGTGCCAGCAGCTTAGATATTGCGGGTACGCAGTATTTT. Encoded protein: CASSLDIAGTQYF.

This clonotype was found a few times. J is TRBJ2-1 and V is TRBV4-3; D is ambiguous. In germline, CDR1 is LGHNA, CDR2 YSLEER. This CDR3 has 15 residues. V gave up 0 bases and J gave up 0 bases, with 6 bases separating them. The CDR3 DNA is TGCGCCAGCAGCCAAGACCCCTCCTCCTACAATGAGCAGTTCTTC. It encodes CASSQDPSSYNEQFF.

The chain joins TRBV28 to TRBJ2-7; 8 nucleotides align to TRBD1. The CDR3 runs 13 residues. Per the germline V gene, CDR1 is MDHEN and CDR2 is SYDVKM. J lost 4 bases, V lost 6 bases, and 5 bases had no gene match. The DNA for the CDR3 is TGTGCCAGCAGATCGGGACAGGCTTACGAGCAGTACTTC. Amino acids: CASRSGQAYEQYF.

V is TRBV20-1 and J is TRBJ2-5; 7 positions agree with TRBD2. The CDR3 consists of 15 residues. CDR1 and CDR2 (germline): DFQATT, SNEGSKA (reference sequence). With V trimmed by 6 bases and J by 4 bases, 14 bases remained unmatched. The CDR3 DNA reads TGCAGTGCCGCCCATCTTGTTGGGGGGGGAGAGACCCAGTACTTC. It codes for CSAAHLVGGGETQYF.

V gene TRBV7-8 combines with J gene TRBJ2-5, with TRBD1 identical over 10 bases. Germline V lookup: CDR1 SGHVS, CDR2 FQNEAQ. J was trimmed by 4 bases and V by 5 bases; bases with no gene match: 4. This CDR3 region has 14 residues. The chain's CDR3 is CASSPRDRGETQYF. CDR3 sequence (DNA): TGTGCCAGCAGCCCCCGGGACAGGGGAGAGACCCAGTACTTC.

The DNA for the CDR3 is TGCGCCAGCAGCCGCTCTTTAGCCAGCGGGGGGGATACGCAGTATTTT. Amino acids: CASSRSLASGGDTQYF. The J gene is TRBJ2-3, the V gene TRBV4-1; 9 nucleotides align to TRBD2. Trimming removed 4 bases from V and 6 bases from J; junction bases left unmatched: 11. CDR1 and CDR2 (germline): MGHRA, YSYEKL. The CDR3 has 16 residues.

Only one count was recorded for this clonotype. This rearrangement joins TRBV30 to TRBJ2-7; D unclear. Germline V CDR1 and CDR2: GTSNPN, SVGIG (reference sequence). Trimming cost V 6 bases and J 0 bases, with 12 bases left between them. The CDR3 contains 13 residues. The CDR3 bases are TGTGCCTGCGAGTCAGACAACTCCTACGAGCAGTACTTC. Encoded protein: CACESDNSYEQYF.

On this clonotype: An end of the junction differs from the germline gene, which may be a read error. The V gene is TRBV27, the J gene TRBJ2-7; D possibly uses TRBD1 or TRBD2 (5 bases each). The CDR3 totals 15 residues. CDR1 is MNHEY, CDR2 SMNVEV, per germline (reference sequence). The CDR3 bases are TGTGCCAGCAGTCGACTAACTGGGGGTAGCTACAAGCAGTACTTC. Translated: CASSRLTGGSYKQYF.